This entry lists 8 T cell receptor beta chains sequenced from one sample in a study of blood T cells in healthy people across ages. A second 7 to 11 cycle PCR used barcoded and J-beta primers. TCRdb processed the 5' RACE reads anew with MiXCR; each CDR3 protein has one entry. The sample carries about 670,000 distinct CDR3 sequences, roughly half recorded once. The sample comprised blood. These receptors were obtained from a woman of 80 years or more in good health.

The chain carries TRBV6-2 or TRBV6-3 and TRBJ1-2, with TRBD1 as a possible D gene (5 bases). The V end lost 0 bases, the J end lost 4 bases, and 12 bases lay between the germline ends. The germline gives CDR1 MNHEY, CDR2 SVGEGT. CDR3 length: 15 residues. This CDR3 reads CASSYSTAFAYGYTF. The CDR3, as DNA: TGTGCCAGCAGTTACTCGACAGCCTTTGCCTATGGCTACACCTTC.

The DNA for the CDR3 is TGTGCCAGCAGGTCGACTAGCGGGAGAGTAGTGGATGAGCAGTACTTC. This encodes CASRSTSGRVVDEQYF. This sequence joins TRBV7-2 and TRBJ2-5, with TRBD2 matching over 12 bases. Unmatched junction bases numbered 16, after V lost 6 bases and J lost 11 bases. This CDR3 is 16 amino acids long. CDR1 SGHTA and CDR2 FQGNSA come from the germline V gene. Full variable domain (missing parts from reference TRBV7-2 and TRBJ2-5): GAGVSQSPSNKVTEKGKDVELRCDPISGHTALYWYRQSLGQGLEFLIYFQGNSAPDKSGLPSDRFSAERTGGSVSTLTIQRTQQEDSAVYLCASRSTSGRVVDEQYFGPGTRLLVL.

This clonotype was seen many times. The chain couples TRBV7-9 to TRBJ2-7; TRBD2 matches at 9 bases. The germline V gene has CDR1 SEHNR and CDR2 FQNEAQ (reference sequence). CDR3 length: 15 amino acids. V lost 5 bases to trimming and J lost 2 bases; unmatched junction nucleotides: 7. The CDR3 coding sequence is TGTGCCAGCAGCACAATAGCGGGAGATACCTACGAGCAGTACTTC. Amino acid sequence: CASSTIAGDTYEQYF. Full variable domain (rest looked up from reference TRBV7-9 and TRBJ2-7): DTGVSQNPRHKITKRGQNVTFRCDPISEHNRLYWYRQTLGQGPEFLTYFQNEAQLEKSRLLSDRFSAERPKGSFSTLEIQRTEQGDSAMYLCASSTIAGDTYEQYFGPGTRLTVT.

This clonotype showed up many times. One end of the junction fails to match germline, which may point to a read error. The rearrangement joins TRBV7-2 to TRBJ2-1; no definite D call. Germline CDR1 is SGHTA and CDR2 is FQGNSA. This CDR3 comprises 14 residues. The CDR3 region is CASTLGRVYNEQFF. CDR3 bases: TGTGCCAGCACCTTAGGACGGGTTTACAATGAGCAGTTCTTC.

This chain connects TRBV7-2 to TRBJ2-1; weak D call: TRBD1 (5 bases). The CDR3 runs to 12 residues. Trimming cost V 0 bases and J 14 bases, with 11 bases left between them. Per the germline V gene, CDR1 is SGHTA and CDR2 is FQGNSA. The chain's CDR3 is CASSLAGQGKFF. In DNA, the CDR3 is TGTGCCAGCAGCTTAGCGGGGCAGGGAAAGTTCTTC.

Only a few counts were recorded for this clonotype. The J gene is TRBJ2-7, the V gene TRBV4-2; no definite D call. Germline-derived CDR1 and CDR2 are LGHNA and YNFKEQ. V lost 1 base and J 6 bases, leaving 7 bases between the germline ends. This CDR3 is 12 amino acids long. CDR3 region: CASSQGFAEQYF. The DNA of the CDR3 is TGTGCCAGCAGCCAAGGTTTTGCCGAGCAGTACTTC.

The chain links TRBV12-3 or TRBV12-4 to TRBJ1-2, with D perhaps TRBD1 (6 bases). Between the trimmed V and J ends, which lost 3 bases and 5 bases, there was a span of 19 bases. The CDR3 consists of 16 residues. The CDR3 reads CASSFRSGAAPYGYTF. For the CDR3, the DNA is TGTGCCAGCAGTTTTCGTTCGGGGGCCGCCCCATATGGCTACACCTTC.

The chain has TRBV18 and TRBJ2-3; 8 bases line up with TRBD1. The trim removed 8 bases at V and 2 bases at J, leaving 9 bases unmatched. The CDR3 has 15 residues. CDR1 is KGHSH, CDR2 LQKENI, per germline. CDR3: CASRAGTGFTDTQYF. The DNA of the CDR3 is TGTGCCAGCCGAGCCGGGACAGGATTCACAGATACGCAGTATTTT.